These T cell receptor beta chains were read from a single sample in a study of blood T cell repertoires in COVID-19. TCRdb's copy holds only in-frame clones and misses some; the assay was immunoSEQ multiplex PCR. The sample includes over 110,000 clones, approximately 91% of them seen just once. The sequenced sample was peripheral blood. These receptors were taken from a man aged 70 or older with acute or convalescent COVID-19. CDR3s include the opening cysteine and the closing phenylalanine or tryptophan. The D gene is left open where the match is weak. Rows give clone size only sometimes, using once, few, many, or a class for an expanded clone.

j_call v_call clone_size d_call cdr3_aa cdr3_nt
TRBJ2-4 TRBV6-5 NA NA CASSYSPSGKNIQYF TGTGCCAGCAGTTACTCACCCTCGGGCAAAAACATTCAGTACTTC
TRBJ2-1 TRBV4-1 NA NA CASSAGQRVEQFF TGCGCCAGCAGCGCGGGACAGAGAGTTGAGCAGTTCTTC
TRBJ2-1 TRBV24-1 NA TRBD2 CATSDPLAGSYNEQFF TGTGCCACCAGTGATCCACTAGCGGGATCCTACAATGAGCAGTTCTTC
TRBJ2-1 TRBV5-1 NA TRBD1 CASSFMTGAGNEQFF TGCGCCAGCAGCTTTATGACAGGGGCCGGCAATGAGCAGTTCTTC
TRBJ2-3 TRBV2 NA TRBD1 CASRDSEDPDTQYF TGTGCCAGTAGGGACAGCGAAGATCCAGATACGCAGTATTTT
TRBJ2-7 TRBV18 once NA CASSPQEGSYEQYF TGTGCCAGCTCACCCCAGGAGGGTAGTTACGAGCAGTACTTC
TRBJ1-2 TRBV13 few TRBD1 CASSSLQGTGGYTF TGTGCCAGCAGCTCCCTACAGGGGACTGGGGGCTACACCTTC
TRBJ2-7 TRBV5-1 NA TRBD2 CASSLDLAGLNYEQYF TGCGCCAGCAGCTTGGATCTAGCGGGCCTTAATTACGAGCAGTACTTC
TRBJ2-5 TRBV19 NA TRBD2 CASRVTSGSPQETQYF TGTGCCAGCCGAGTAACTAGCGGGAGCCCCCAAGAGACCCAGTACTTC
TRBJ2-1 TRBV3-1/TRBV3-2 NA NA CASRHGTYTYNEQFF TGTGCCAGCAGACATGGGACATACACCTACAATGAGCAGTTCTTC
TRBJ2-1 TRBV7-8 NA TRBD2 CASSLRTGGGPPSYNEQFF TGTGCCAGCAGCCTAAGAACCGGGGGGGGACCTCCCTCCTACAATGAGCAGTTCTTC
TRBJ1-2 TRBV27 NA TRBD1 CASSPDRDIDLRSGYTF TGTGCCAGCAGTCCCGACAGGGATATCGACCTGAGGTCTGGCTACACCTTC
TRBJ1-2 TRBV27 NA TRBD1 CASSITGGGGYTF TGTGCCAGCAGTATCACAGGGGGGGGAGGCTACACCTTC
TRBJ2-6 TRBV5-8 NA TRBD1 CASRGSLDRAGANVLTF TGTGCCAGCAGGGGAAGCCTAGACAGGGCTGGGGCCAACGTCCTGACTTTC
TRBJ1-2 TRBV6-5 once NA CASKIDSNYGYTF TGTGCCAGCAAAATAGACAGTAACTATGGCTACACCTTC
TRBJ2-1 TRBV3-1/TRBV3-2 NA TRBD2 CASSQDYAGGRREQFF TGTGCCAGCAGCCAAGATTACGCGGGGGGGCGTCGTGAGCAGTTCTTC
TRBJ2-3 TRBV9 NA TRBD2 CASSGTSVVADTQYF TGTGCCAGCAGCGGGACTAGCGTTGTGGCAGATACGCAGTATTTT
TRBJ2-5 TRBV10-2 once TRBD2 CASSEATSGQETQYF TGCGCCAGCAGTGAAGCGACTAGCGGTCAAGAGACCCAGTACTTC
TRBJ2-7 TRBV11-2 NA TRBD1 CASSLEGVNRGYEQYF TGTGCCAGCAGCTTAGAGGGGGTCAACAGGGGCTACGAGCAGTACTTC
TRBJ1-5 TRBV27 once NA CASSSEYVRGGLNNQPQHF TGTGCCAGCAGCTCAGAGTACGTAAGAGGAGGATTGAACAATCAGCCCCAGCATTTT
TRBJ2-1 TRBV9 NA NA CASSPTGSSYNEQFF TGTGCCAGCAGCCCTACCGGTAGCTCCTACAATGAGCAGTTCTTC
TRBJ1-4 TRBV2 NA NA CASSESGGHNEKLFF TGTGCCAGCAGTGAAAGCGGGGGGCACAATGAAAAACTGTTTTTT
TRBJ2-6 TRBV25-1 NA NA CASSEWGHTGANVLTF TGTGCCAGCAGTGAATGGGGCCACACTGGGGCCAACGTCCTGACTTTC
TRBJ1-4 TRBV11-2 once TRBD1 CASSPQQGINEKLFF TGTGCCAGCAGCCCCCAACAGGGGATTAATGAAAAACTGTTTTTT
TRBJ1-3 TRBV30 NA NA CAWRPREKSGNTIYF TGTGCCTGGAGGCCCAGGGAAAAGTCTGGAAACACCATATATTTT
TRBJ1-4 TRBV30 NA NA CAWRSPFEKLFF TGTGCCTGGAGATCCCCTTTTGAAAAACTGTTTTTT
TRBJ2-3 TRBV12-3/TRBV12-4 NA TRBD1 CASSAADRVGRYF TGTGCCAGCAGTGCGGCCGACAGGGTGGGTCGGTATTTT
TRBJ1-5 TRBV21-1 NA NA CASSPRDKIHF TGTGCCAGCAGCCCCCGGGACAAAATTCATTTT
TRBJ2-5 TRBV6-5 NA TRBD1 CASRRQGNEETQYF TGTGCCAGCAGAAGACAGGGGAATGAGGAGACCCAGTACTTC
TRBJ2-1 TRBV24-1 once TRBD2 CATSDPRTSGRAYNEQFF TGTGCCACCAGTGACCCCCGGACTAGCGGGAGGGCATACAATGAGCAGTTCTTC
TRBJ2-7 TRBV15 NA TRBD1 CATSRDLDRGIAYEQYF TGTGCCACCAGCAGAGATCTCGACAGGGGAATAGCCTACGAGCAGTACTTC
TRBJ2-7 TRBV27 NA NA CASSHYRGNLAYEQYF TGTGCCAGCAGCCACTATAGGGGAAACCTTGCCTACGAGCAGTACTTC
TRBJ2-2 TRBV9 NA TRBD2 CASSPAGLAHTGELFF TGTGCCAGCAGCCCGGCAGGACTAGCGCACACCGGGGAGCTGTTTTTT
TRBJ2-3 TRBV7-2 NA TRBD2 CASSPLAGVSTDTQYF TGTGCCAGCAGCCCACTAGCGGGGGTAAGCACAGATACGCAGTATTTT
TRBJ2-5 TRBV4-2 once NA CASSQEAASGKETQYF TGTGCCAGCAGCCAAGAGGCCGCGTCCGGGAAAGAGACCCAGTACTTC
TRBJ1-1 TRBV2 NA NA CASRVEEGTVEAFF TGTGCCAGCAGGGTCGAAGAGGGAACAGTCGAAGCTTTCTTT
TRBJ1-2 TRBV5-1 NA NA CASSLGAGNGYTF TGCGCCAGCAGCTTGGGGGCAGGGAATGGCTACACCTTC
TRBJ1-5 TRBV3-1/TRBV3-2 NA NA CASSQDGGGGNQPQHF TGTGCCAGCAGCCAAGACGGAGGGGGGGGCAATCAGCCCCAGCATTTT
TRBJ1-2 TRBV29-1 NA TRBD1 CSVEVMTGYGYTF TGCAGCGTTGAAGTTATGACAGGGTATGGCTACACCTTC
TRBJ2-2 TRBV5-4 NA TRBD1 CASSTGQGADTGELFF TGTGCCAGCAGCACCGGACAGGGGGCGGACACCGGGGAGCTGTTTTTT
TRBJ2-3 TRBV27 NA TRBD2 CASSSQWINGLAGADYTQYF TGTGCCAGCAGTTCCCAATGGATAAACGGACTAGCGGGGGCAGATTATACGCAGTATTTT
TRBJ1-2 TRBV9 NA NA CASSTQTGIDSYGYTF TGTGCCAGCAGTACGCAGACAGGAATCGACTCCTATGGCTACACCTTC
TRBJ2-5 TRBV18 NA NA CASSQGLQETQYF TGTGCCAGCTCACAAGGACTTCAAGAGACCCAGTACTTC
TRBJ2-3 TRBV5-4 NA TRBD2 CASSLPGLAGVTDTQYF TGTGCCAGCAGCCTTCCGGGACTAGCGGGGGTCACAGATACGCAGTATTTT
TRBJ2-1 TRBV7-9 NA NA CASSHLRDSSHNEQFF TGTGCCAGCAGCCACTTAAGGGACTCGTCACACAATGAGCAGTTCTTC